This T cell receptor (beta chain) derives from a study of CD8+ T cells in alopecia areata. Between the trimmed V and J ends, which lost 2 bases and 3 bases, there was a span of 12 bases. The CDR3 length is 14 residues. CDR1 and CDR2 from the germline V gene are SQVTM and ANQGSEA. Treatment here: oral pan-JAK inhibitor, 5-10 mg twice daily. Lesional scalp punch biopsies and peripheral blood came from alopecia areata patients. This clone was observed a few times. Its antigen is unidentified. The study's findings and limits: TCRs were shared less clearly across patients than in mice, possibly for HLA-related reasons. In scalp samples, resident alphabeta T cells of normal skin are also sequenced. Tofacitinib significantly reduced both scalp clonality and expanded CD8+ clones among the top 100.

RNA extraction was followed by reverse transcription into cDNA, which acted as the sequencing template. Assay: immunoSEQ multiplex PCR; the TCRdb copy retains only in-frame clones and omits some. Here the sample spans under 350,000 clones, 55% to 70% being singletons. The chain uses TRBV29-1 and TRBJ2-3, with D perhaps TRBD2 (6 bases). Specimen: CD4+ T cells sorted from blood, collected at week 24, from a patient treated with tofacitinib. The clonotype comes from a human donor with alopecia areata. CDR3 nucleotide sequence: TGCAGCGTTGAAACCGGGGGTCGGACAGATACGCAGTATTTT. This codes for CSVETGGRTDTQYF.